This T cell receptor (beta chain) was observed in a study of T cells expressing NK-cell markers. Across the study: Sorted CD3+CD56-NKG2C+, CD3+CD56+NKG2C- and CD3+CD56+NKG2C+ T cells were the source of the TCR beta repertoires.

Production of TCR beta cDNA relied on 5'RACE template switching with UMIs. TCRdb re-called the 5' RACE reads, yielding one record per CDR3 amino acid sequence without DNA. There are 300,000 to 500,000 distinct CDR3 sequences in the sample, with around 10% held by the top ten. Sequenced input: blood T cells: a sorted CD56 or NKG2C T cell subset, CD4+ or CD8+ T cells, or bulk PBMC T cells (not recorded which). This TCR was recovered from a woman aged 45 to 65 in good health.

The CDR3 region is CASSSPRSAEQFF. This chain uses TRBV7-6 with TRBJ2-1; with no DNA, the TCRdb D assignment of TRBD2 cannot be verified. Germline-derived CDR1 and CDR2 are SGHVS and FNYEAQ. The CDR3 loop spans 13 amino acids.